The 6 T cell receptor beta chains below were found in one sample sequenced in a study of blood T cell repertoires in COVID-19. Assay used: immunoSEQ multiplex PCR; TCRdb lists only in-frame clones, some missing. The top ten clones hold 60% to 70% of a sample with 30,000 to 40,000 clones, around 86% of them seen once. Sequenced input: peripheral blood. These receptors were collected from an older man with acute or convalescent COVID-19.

CDR3 nucleotides: TGTGCCAGCAGCCGGGACAGGGTGGAAAAACTGTTTTTT. Its translation: CASSRDRVEKLFF. This chain connects TRBV6-2 or TRBV6-3 to TRBJ1-4, with TRBD1 matching 9 bases. Unmatched junction bases numbered 4, after V lost 6 bases and J lost 8 bases. There are 13 residues in the CDR3. CDR1 is MNHEY and CDR2 is SVGEGT in the germline V gene.

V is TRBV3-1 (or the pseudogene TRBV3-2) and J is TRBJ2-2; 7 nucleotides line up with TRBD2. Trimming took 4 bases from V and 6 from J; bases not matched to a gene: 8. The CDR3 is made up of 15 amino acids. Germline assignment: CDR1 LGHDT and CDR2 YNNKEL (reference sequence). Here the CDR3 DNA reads TGTGCCAGCAGCCCCCGGGGAGGGCGACCCGGGGAGCTGTTTTTT. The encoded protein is CASSPRGGRPGELFF.

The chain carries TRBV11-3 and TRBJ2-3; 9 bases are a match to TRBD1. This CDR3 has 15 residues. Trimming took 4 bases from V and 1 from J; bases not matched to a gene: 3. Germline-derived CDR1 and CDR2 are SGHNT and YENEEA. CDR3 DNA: TGTGCCAGCAGCTACGGACAGGGGCGCACAGATACGCAGTATTTT. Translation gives CASSYGQGRTDTQYF. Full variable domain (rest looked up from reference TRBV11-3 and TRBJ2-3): EAGVVQSPRYKIIEKKQPVAFWCNPISGHNTLYWYLQNLGQGPELLIRYENEEAVDDSQLPKDRFSAERLKGVDSTLKIQPAELGDSAVYLCASSYGQGRTDTQYFGPGTRLTVL.

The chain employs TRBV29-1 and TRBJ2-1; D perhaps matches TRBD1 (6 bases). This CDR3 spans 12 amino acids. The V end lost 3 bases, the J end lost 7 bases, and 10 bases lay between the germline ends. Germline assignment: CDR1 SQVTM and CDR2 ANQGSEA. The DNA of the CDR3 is TGCAGCGTTGACAGGGGTGGTAATGAGCAGTTCTTC. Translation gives CSVDRGGNEQFF.

CDR3: CASSTGQSNQPQHF. In DNA form, the CDR3 reads TGTGCCAGCAGTACCGGACAGAGCAATCAGCCCCAGCATTTT. V usage is TRBV6-6 and J usage is TRBJ1-5; TRBD1 might be the D (6 bases). The V and J ends lost 5 bases and 1 base respectively, with 9 bases between them. Germline-derived CDR1 and CDR2 are MNHNY and SVGAGI (reference sequence). The CDR3 has 14 residues.

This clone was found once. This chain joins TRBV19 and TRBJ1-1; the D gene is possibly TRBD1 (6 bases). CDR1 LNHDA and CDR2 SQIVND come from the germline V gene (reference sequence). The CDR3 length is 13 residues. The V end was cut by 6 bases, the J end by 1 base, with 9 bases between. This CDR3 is CASRGAWNTEAFF. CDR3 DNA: TGTGCCAGTAGGGGGGCTTGGAACACTGAAGCTTTCTTT.